The source of this T cell receptor beta chain is a study of beta chain features in type 1 diabetes. Expressed TCRB transcripts were sequenced, since all the RNA that had been isolated was reverse transcribed. Some clones are missing from TCRdb's copy, which holds only in-frame ones; the method was immunoSEQ multiplex PCR. The table has about 900,000 clones, around a sixth seen once. This clone was observed a few times. The antigen is not known. Findings of the study overall: Across all four CD4+ subsets, people with type 1 diabetes showed modestly shorter TCRB CDR3s.

What was sequenced was naive CD4+ T cells from blood. The receptor's source is a woman under 30 in good health.

The DNA of the CDR3 is TGTGCCATCAGTGCTAGCTCCTACGAGCAGTACTTC. As protein: CAISASSYEQYF. The rearrangement links TRBV10-3 to TRBJ2-7, with D uncertain. The CDR3 is 12 residues long. V was trimmed by 4 bases and J by 0 bases, leaving 4 bases between them. Per the germline V gene, CDR1 is ENHRY and CDR2 is SYGVKD.